Presented here are 16 T cell receptor beta chains from one specimen sequenced in a study of blood T cell repertoires in COVID-19. Data came from immunoSEQ multiplex PCR; TCRdb stores just in-frame clones and leaves some out. The sample records 75,000 to 95,000 clones, approximately 91% being singletons. The source material was peripheral blood. The receptors shown here come from a woman older than 75 with acute or convalescent COVID-19.

The CDR3 reads CASSYPGTVNSPLHF. In nucleotides, the CDR3 is TGTGCCAGCAGCTATCCCGGGACAGTGAATTCACCCCTCCACTTT. The chain recombines TRBV7-2 with TRBJ1-6, with TRBD1 matching 7 bases. Per the germline V gene, CDR1 is SGHTA and CDR2 is FQGNSA. V was clipped by 4 bases and J by 7 bases; unmatched bases: 7. The CDR3 sequence is 15 residues long.

The chain recombines TRBV19 with TRBJ2-5; a weak D match, TRBD2 (6 bases). CDR3 size: 13 residues. V lost 6 bases to trimming and J lost 9 bases, with 17 bases between them. CDR1 is LNHDA, CDR2 SQIVND, per germline (reference sequence). The CDR3 region has the DNA TGTGCCAGTAGCATTGGCGGGGTCGAGGCCCAGTACTTC. The encoded protein is CASSIGGVEAQYF.

This clone was picked up one time. The gene calls are TRBV9 and TRBJ2-3; 13 bases fit TRBD2. This CDR3 is built from 16 residues. The V gene's germline CDR1 is SGDLS and CDR2 YYNGEE. Trimming cost V 3 bases and J 4 bases; bases outside gene matches: 5. The CDR3 DNA reads as TGTGCCAGCAGCGCGACTAGCGGGAGGTGGTCAGATACGCAGTATTTT. As protein: CASSATSGRWSDTQYF. Full variable domain (rest looked up from reference TRBV9 and TRBJ2-3): DSGVTQTPKHLITATGQRVTLRCSPRSGDLSVYWYQQSLDQGLQFLIQYYNGEERAKGNILERFSAQQFPDLHSELNLSSLELGDSALYFCASSATSGRWSDTQYFGPGTRLTVL.

The chain joins TRBV11-2 to TRBJ2-2; maybe TRBD1 (6 bases). V was trimmed by 4 bases and J by 8 bases, leaving 14 bases between them. From germline, CDR1 is SGHAT and CDR2 FQNNGV. The CDR3 runs 14 residues. The DNA of the CDR3 is TGTGCCAGCAGCTCCCAGAGGGGGTTGGGGGAGCTGTTTTTT. Residues: CASSSQRGLGELFF.

The chain carries TRBV28 and TRBJ2-7; 8 positions match TRBD1. V was clipped by 5 bases and J by 2 bases; unmatched bases: 5. Germline V gives CDR1 MDHEN, CDR2 SYDVKM. The CDR3 is 14 residues long. The CDR3 loop is CASSRQGPPYEQYF. Written as DNA, the CDR3 is TGTGCCAGCAGTCGACAGGGGCCTCCCTACGAGCAGTACTTC.

V is TRBV5-6 and J is TRBJ1-2, with D perhaps TRBD1 (5 bases). CDR1 is SGHDT and CDR2 is YYEEEE in the germline V gene. Trimming left V 6 bases short and J 0 bases short, with 15 bases between. This CDR3 has 15 amino acids. This CDR3 reads CASTPSGGTNYGYTF. The CDR3 nucleotides read TGTGCCAGCACCCCGTCGGGGGGGACTAACTATGGCTACACCTTC.

J is TRBJ1-5 and V is TRBV19; 12 nucleotides match TRBD1. V dropped 1 base and J dropped 1; count of bases not matched to a gene: 2. CDR3 length: 17 residues. CDR1 and CDR2 from the germline V gene are LNHDA and SQIVND (reference sequence). The CDR3 region is CASSIGGTGGSNQPQHF. In DNA, the CDR3 is TGTGCCAGTAGTATAGGTGGGACAGGGGGCAGCAATCAGCCCCAGCATTTT.

The V call is TRBV24-1, the J call TRBJ2-1; 10 bases map to TRBD2. This CDR3 comprises 16 residues. Germline V lookup: CDR1 KGHDR, CDR2 SFDVKD. With 4 bases clipped from V and 1 base from J, the junction kept 3 bases outside the gene matches. The CDR3 loop reads CATSDPSGGSYNEQFF. CDR3 DNA: TGTGCCACCAGTGACCCTAGCGGGGGATCCTACAATGAGCAGTTCTTC.

In this sample, this clone turned up once. The J gene is TRBJ1-1, the V gene TRBV19; TRBD1 aligns across 8 bases. From germline, CDR1 is LNHDA and CDR2 SQIVND (reference sequence). The CDR3 consists of 16 residues. The junction had 8 bases not matched to a gene; V was cut back by 1 base and J by 4 bases. CDR3 region: CASSIGTGLLGTEAFF. For the CDR3, the DNA is TGTGCCAGTAGTATAGGGACAGGGTTGCTAGGCACTGAAGCTTTCTTT.

This chain links TRBV9 with TRBJ1-1; the D gene is possibly TRBD1 (6 bases). There are 12 residues in the CDR3. Trimming removed 4 bases at V and 11 bases at J, with 15 bases between. The germline V gene has CDR1 SGDLS and CDR2 YYNGEE. In DNA, the CDR3 is TGTGCCAGCAGCCCAGAGACAGGCGGGGCTTTCTTT. Translated: CASSPETGGAFF.

The rearrangement joins TRBV29-1 to TRBJ2-7; TRBD2 matches at 7 bases. The V gene's germline CDR1 is SQVTM and CDR2 ANQGSEA. The CDR3 has 10 residues. The ends lost 6 bases at V and 7 bases at J; junction bases unmatched: 3. CDR3 nucleotides: TGCAGCGTGGGGGAGGGGGAGCAGTACTTC. It encodes CSVGEGEQYF.

CDR3 in DNA: TGTGCCAGCAGCGCAGGGACAAATCAGCCCCAGCATTTT. Its translation is CASSAGTNQPQHF. V is TRBV9 and J is TRBJ1-5; D might be TRBD1 (6 bases). From germline, CDR1 is SGDLS and CDR2 YYNGEE. V was trimmed by 3 bases and J by 4 bases, leaving 8 bases between them. The CDR3 is made up of 13 amino acids.

The genes are TRBV5-1 and TRBJ1-6; TRBD1 aligns across 8 bases. This CDR3 comprises 15 residues. Trimming cost V 7 bases and J 7 bases; bases outside gene matches: 10. Germline loops: CDR1 SGHRS, CDR2 YFSETQ. The CDR3 DNA reads TGCGCCAGCCGCCCGACAGGGGTGGACAATTCACCCCTCCACTTT. Translated, it gives CASRPTGVDNSPLHF.

The chain joins TRBV7-3 to TRBJ2-3; the match to TRBD2 covers 11 bases. Losses at the gene ends were 2 bases for V and 1 base for J; bases not matched to a gene: 11. CDR3 length equals 19 residues. Germline V gene lookup returns CDR1 SGHTA and CDR2 FQGTGA. This CDR3 reads CASSLGGIAGGPGTDTQYF. The CDR3 nucleotides are TGTGCCAGCAGCTTAGGGGGGATAGCGGGAGGGCCGGGCACAGATACGCAGTATTTT.

The J gene is TRBJ1-1, the V gene TRBV5-4; possibly TRBD1 for D (6 bases). Trimming took 4 bases from V and 5 from J, leaving 18 bases between them. CDR1 and CDR2 from the germline V gene are SGHNT and YYREEE (reference sequence). This CDR3 has 15 residues. Written as DNA, the CDR3 is TGTGCCAGCAGCCAACCACAGGGACAATGGACTGAAGCTTTCTTT. Protein: CASSQPQGQWTEAFF.

This clone appeared once. V usage is TRBV5-5 and J usage is TRBJ2-4, with 7 nucleotides matching TRBD2. CDR1 SGHKS and CDR2 YYEKEE come from the germline V gene (reference sequence). The junction had 7 bases not matched to a gene; V was cut back by 4 bases and J by 6 bases. CDR3 length equals 14 residues. The CDR3 reads CASSEAGRVNIQYF. The CDR3 DNA sequence: TGTGCCAGCAGCGAGGCGGGGAGGGTAAACATTCAGTACTTC.